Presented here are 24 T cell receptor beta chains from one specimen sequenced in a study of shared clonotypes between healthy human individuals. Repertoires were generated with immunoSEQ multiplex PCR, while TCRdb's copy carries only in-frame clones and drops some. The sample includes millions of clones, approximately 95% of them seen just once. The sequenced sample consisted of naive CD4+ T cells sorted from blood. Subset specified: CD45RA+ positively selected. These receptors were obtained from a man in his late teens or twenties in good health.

DNA for the CDR3: TGTGCCAGCAGTTTAAATGGGGATAACTATGGCTACACCTTC. Protein: CASSLNGDNYGYTF. The genes are TRBV27 and TRBJ1-2, with unresolved D. The CDR3 is 14 residues long. CDR1 and CDR2 from the germline V gene are MNHEY and SMNVEV (reference sequence). Trimming pared 2 bases from V and 1 base from J, leaving 8 bases between.

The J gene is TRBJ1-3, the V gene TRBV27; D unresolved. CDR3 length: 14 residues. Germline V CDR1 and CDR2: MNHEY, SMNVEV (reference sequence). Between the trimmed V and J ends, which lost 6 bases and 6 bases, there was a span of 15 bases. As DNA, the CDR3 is TGTGCCAGCAGGAGGGCCGACAAGGAAAACACCATATATTTT. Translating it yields CASRRADKENTIYF.

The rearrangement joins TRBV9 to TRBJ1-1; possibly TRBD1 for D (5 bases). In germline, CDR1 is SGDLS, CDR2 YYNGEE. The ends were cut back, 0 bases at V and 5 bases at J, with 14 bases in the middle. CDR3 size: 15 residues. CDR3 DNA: TGTGCCAGCAGCGTAGAAGCGGGGCTGGGGACTGAAGCTTTCTTT. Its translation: CASSVEAGLGTEAFF.

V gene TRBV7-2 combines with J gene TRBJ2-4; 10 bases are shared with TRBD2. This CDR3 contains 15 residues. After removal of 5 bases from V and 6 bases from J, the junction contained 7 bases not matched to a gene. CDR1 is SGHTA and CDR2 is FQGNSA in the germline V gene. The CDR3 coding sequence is TGTGCCAGCAGCACTATAGCGGGGGGACTAAACATTCAGTACTTC. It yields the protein CASSTIAGGLNIQYF.

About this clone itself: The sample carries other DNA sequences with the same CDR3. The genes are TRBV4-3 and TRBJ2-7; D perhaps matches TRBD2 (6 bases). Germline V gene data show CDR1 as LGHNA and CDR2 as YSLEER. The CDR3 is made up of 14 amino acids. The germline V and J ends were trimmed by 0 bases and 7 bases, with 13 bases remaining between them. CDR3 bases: TGCGCCAGCAGCCAAGATGGGGGTCGGGGGGAGCAGTACTTC. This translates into CASSQDGGRGEQYF.

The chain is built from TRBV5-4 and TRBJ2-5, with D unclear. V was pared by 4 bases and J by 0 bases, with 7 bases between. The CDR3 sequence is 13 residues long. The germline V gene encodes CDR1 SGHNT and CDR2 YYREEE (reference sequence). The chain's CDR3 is CASSPQYQETQYF. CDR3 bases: TGTGCCAGCAGCCCCCAGTACCAAGAGACCCAGTACTTC.

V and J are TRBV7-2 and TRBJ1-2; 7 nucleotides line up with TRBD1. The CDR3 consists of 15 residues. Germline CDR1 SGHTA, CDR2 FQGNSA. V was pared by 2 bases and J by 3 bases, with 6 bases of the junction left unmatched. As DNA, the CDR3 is TGTGCCAGCAGCTTATCAGGGGGGTGGGACTATGGCTACACCTTC. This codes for CASSLSGGWDYGYTF.

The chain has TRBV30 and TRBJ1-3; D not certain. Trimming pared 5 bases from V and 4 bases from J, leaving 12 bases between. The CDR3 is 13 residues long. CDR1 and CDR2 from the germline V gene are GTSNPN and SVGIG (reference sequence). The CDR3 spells CAWEKSAGNTIYF. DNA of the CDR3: TGTGCCTGGGAGAAATCAGCGGGAAACACCATATATTTT.

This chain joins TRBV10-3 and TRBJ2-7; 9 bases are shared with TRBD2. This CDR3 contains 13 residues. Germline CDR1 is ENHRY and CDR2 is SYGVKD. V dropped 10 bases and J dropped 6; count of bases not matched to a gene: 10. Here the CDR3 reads CATRLAVRSEQYF. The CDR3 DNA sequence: TGTGCCACCCGACTAGCGGTTAGGTCCGAGCAGTACTTC.

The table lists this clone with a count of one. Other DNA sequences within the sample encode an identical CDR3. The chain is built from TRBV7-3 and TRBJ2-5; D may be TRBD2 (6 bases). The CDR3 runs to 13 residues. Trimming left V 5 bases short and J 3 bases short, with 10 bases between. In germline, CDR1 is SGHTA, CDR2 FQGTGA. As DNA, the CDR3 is TGTGCCAGCAGCCTGACTAGGGAAGAGACCCAGTACTTC. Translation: CASSLTREETQYF.

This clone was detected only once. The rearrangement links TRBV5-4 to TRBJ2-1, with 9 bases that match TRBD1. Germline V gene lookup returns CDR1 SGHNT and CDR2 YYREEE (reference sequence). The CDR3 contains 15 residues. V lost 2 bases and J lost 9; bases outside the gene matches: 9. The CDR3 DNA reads TGTGCCAGCAGCTTACCGGGACAGGGCCAGCGTGAGCAGTTCTTC. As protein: CASSLPGQGQREQFF.

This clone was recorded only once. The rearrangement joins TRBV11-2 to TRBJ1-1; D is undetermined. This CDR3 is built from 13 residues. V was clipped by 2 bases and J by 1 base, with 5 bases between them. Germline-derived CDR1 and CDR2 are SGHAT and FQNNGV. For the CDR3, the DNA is TGTGCCAGCAGCTTATACCAGAACACTGAAGCTTTCTTT. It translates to CASSLYQNTEAFF.

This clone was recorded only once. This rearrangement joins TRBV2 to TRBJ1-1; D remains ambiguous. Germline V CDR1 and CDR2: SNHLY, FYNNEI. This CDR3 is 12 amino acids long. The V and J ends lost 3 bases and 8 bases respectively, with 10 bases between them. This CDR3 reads CASSEAGLEAFF. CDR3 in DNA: TGTGCCAGCAGTGAGGCAGGCCTAGAAGCTTTCTTT.

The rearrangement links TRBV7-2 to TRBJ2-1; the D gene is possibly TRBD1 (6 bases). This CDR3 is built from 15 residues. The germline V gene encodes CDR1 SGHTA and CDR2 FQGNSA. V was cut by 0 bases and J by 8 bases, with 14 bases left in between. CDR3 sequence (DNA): TGTGCCAGCAGCTTAGCGCCGGGCCAGGGGTATGAGCAGTTCTTC. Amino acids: CASSLAPGQGYEQFF.

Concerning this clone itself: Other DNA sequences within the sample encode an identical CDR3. The CDR3 is CSVGGRTTDTQYF. CDR3 coding DNA: TGCAGCGTTGGAGGGAGGACCACAGATACGCAGTATTTT. The rearrangement uses TRBV29-1 and TRBJ2-3; D is perhaps TRBD2 (6 bases). The CDR3 is 13 residues long. Germline V lookup: CDR1 SQVTM, CDR2 ANQGSEA. V was cut by 4 bases and J by 2 bases, with 10 bases left in between.

CDR3 coding DNA: TGTGCCAGCAGTACCGGGACCCTTACGAACACCGGGGAGCTGTTTTTT. Translation: CASSTGTLTNTGELFF. The chain has TRBV6-4 and TRBJ2-2, with D perhaps assigned TRBD1 or TRBD2 (5 bases each). Germline loops: CDR1 MRHNA, CDR2 SNTAGT. Trimming took 5 bases from V and 0 from J, leaving 13 bases between them. The CDR3 loop spans 16 amino acids.

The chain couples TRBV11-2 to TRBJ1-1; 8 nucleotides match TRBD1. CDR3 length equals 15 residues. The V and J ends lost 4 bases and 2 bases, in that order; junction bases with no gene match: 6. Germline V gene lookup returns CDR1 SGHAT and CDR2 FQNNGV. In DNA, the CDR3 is TGTGCCAGCAGCTCCTCGACAGGGGCAAACACTGAAGCTTTCTTT. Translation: CASSSSTGANTEAFF.

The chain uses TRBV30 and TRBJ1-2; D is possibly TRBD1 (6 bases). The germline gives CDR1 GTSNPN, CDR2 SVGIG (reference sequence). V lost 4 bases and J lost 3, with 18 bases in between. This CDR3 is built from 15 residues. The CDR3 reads CAWNRGLVPDYGYTF. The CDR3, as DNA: TGTGCCTGGAATAGGGGGTTAGTTCCCGACTATGGCTACACCTTC.

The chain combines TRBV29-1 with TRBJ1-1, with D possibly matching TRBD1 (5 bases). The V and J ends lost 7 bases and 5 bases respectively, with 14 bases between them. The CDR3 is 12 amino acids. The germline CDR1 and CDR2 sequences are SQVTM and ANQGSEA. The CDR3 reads CSGGELGTEAFF. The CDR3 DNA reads TGCAGCGGGGGGGAATTAGGGACTGAAGCTTTCTTT.

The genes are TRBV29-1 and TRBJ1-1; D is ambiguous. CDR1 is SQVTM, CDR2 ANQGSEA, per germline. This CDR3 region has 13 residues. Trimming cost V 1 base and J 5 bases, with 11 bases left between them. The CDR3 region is CSVEVQEGTEAFF. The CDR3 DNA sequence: TGCAGCGTTGAAGTTCAGGAAGGGACTGAAGCTTTCTTT.

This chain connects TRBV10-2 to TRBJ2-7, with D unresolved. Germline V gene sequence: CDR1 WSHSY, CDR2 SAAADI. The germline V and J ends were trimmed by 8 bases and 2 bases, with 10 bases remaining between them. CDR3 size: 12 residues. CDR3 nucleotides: TGCGCCAGCTCTCGTCAGGCCTACGAGCAGTACTTC. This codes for CASSRQAYEQYF.

For the CDR3, the DNA is TGTGCCAGCAGCTTGGATCCCAGCGGGGCCTACGAGCAGTACTTC. Its protein product is CASSLDPSGAYEQYF. The V and J genes are TRBV5-4 and TRBJ2-7, with 7 positions matching TRBD2. CDR3 length: 15 amino acids. Losses at the gene ends were 0 bases for V and 2 bases for J; bases not matched to a gene: 5. Germline V lookup: CDR1 SGHNT, CDR2 YYREEE (reference sequence).

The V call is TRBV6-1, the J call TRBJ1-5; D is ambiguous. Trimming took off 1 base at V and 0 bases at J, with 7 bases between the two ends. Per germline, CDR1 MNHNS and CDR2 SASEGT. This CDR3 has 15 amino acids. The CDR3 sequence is CASSEVDGSNQPQHF. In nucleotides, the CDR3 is TGTGCCAGCAGTGAAGTAGATGGTAGCAATCAGCCCCAGCATTTT.

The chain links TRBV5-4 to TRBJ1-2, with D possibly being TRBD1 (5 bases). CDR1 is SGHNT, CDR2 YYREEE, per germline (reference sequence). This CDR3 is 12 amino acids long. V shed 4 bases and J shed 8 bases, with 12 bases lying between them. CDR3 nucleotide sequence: TGTGCCAGCAGCCGCCAGGGTGGCGGCTACACCTTC. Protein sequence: CASSRQGGGYTF. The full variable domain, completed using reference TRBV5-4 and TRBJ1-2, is ETGVTQSPTHLIKTRGQQVTLRCSSQSGHNTVSWYQQALGQGPQFIFQYYREEENGRGNFPPRFSGLQFPNYSSELNVNALELDDSALYLCASSRQGGGYTFGSGTRLTVV.